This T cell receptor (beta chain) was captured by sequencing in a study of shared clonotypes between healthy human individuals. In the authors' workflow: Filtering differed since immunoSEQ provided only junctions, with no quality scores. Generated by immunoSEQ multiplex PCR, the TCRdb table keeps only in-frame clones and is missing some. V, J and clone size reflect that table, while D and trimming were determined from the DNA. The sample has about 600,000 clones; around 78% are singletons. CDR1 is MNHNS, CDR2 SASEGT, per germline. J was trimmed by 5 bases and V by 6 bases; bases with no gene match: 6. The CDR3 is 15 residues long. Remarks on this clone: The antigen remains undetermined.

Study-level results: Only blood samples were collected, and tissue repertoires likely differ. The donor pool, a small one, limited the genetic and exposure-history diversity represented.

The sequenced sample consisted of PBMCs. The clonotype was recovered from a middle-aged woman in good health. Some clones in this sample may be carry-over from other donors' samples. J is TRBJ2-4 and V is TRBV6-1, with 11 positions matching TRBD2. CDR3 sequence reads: CASRGTSGKQNIQYF. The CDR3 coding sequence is TGTGCCAGCAGGGGGACTAGCGGCAAACAAAACATTCAGTACTTC.